These 30 T cell receptor beta chains were sequenced from one sample in a study of response to subunit inactivated influenza vaccine (dated by TCRdb to between 2017 and 2018). The library was generated by RT-PCR. The sequencer listed for this sample is Illumina HiSeq 2500. The public reads were reprocessed in TCRdb via fastp at Q25 and MiXCR, keeping in-frame beta chains. Rows are combined by CDR3 protein, so each entry shows the most common genes and DNA. Present in this sample are under 850,000 distinct CDR3 sequences, around 20% of which were seen just once. The ten largest make up roughly 10% of the sample. Here the sequenced sample was PBMCs from blood, taken about 5 days after vaccination. Receptors were obtained from a man aged 45 to 65 who received an inactivated influenza vaccine. Donor details come from another sample of the same person, matched by shared clones.

This clonotype was picked up a small number of times. The V and J genes are TRBV6-2 or TRBV6-3 and TRBJ1-1, with unresolved D. Per the germline V gene, CDR1 is MNHEY and CDR2 is SVGEGT. The CDR3 runs 13 residues. The ends were cut back, 5 bases at V and 6 bases at J, with 13 bases in the middle. CDR3 bases: TGTGCCAGCAGTCAGAACCTCCCAGCTGAAGCTTTCTTT. Protein product: CASSQNLPAEAFF.

This clonotype was found a few times. V usage is TRBV5-1 and J usage is TRBJ2-1; TRBD2 agrees at 10 bases. This CDR3 is 16 amino acids long. Looked up from germline, CDR1 is SGHRS and CDR2 is YFSETQ. With 3 bases clipped from V and 2 bases from J, the junction kept 5 bases outside the gene matches. CDR3 bases: TGCGCCAGCAGCTCGGAAGCGGGAGGGACCTACAATGAGCAGTTCTTC. Translating it yields CASSSEAGGTYNEQFF.

This chain joins TRBV3-1 and TRBJ2-7, with no clear D. There are 15 residues in the CDR3. The germline gives CDR1 LGHDT, CDR2 YNNKEL (reference sequence). With 1 base removed from V and 4 bases from J, the gap between germline ends came to 14 bases. Here the CDR3 reads CASSQAGKGMYEQYF. The CDR3 DNA sequence: TGTGCCAGCAGCCAAGCGGGTAAGGGAATGTACGAGCAGTACTTC.

This clonotype has a handful of counts. V usage is TRBV12-3 or TRBV12-4 and J usage is TRBJ1-5, with TRBD1 identical over 11 bases. The CDR3 spans 16 residues. The J segment lost 4 bases and the V segment lost 4 bases, leaving 6 bases of the junction unmatched. The CDR3 DNA follows: TGTGCCAGCAGTTCAGGGACAGGGGGGAAGAATCAGCCCCAGCATTTT. Translation: CASSSGTGGKNQPQHF.

The chain employs TRBV12-3 or TRBV12-4 and TRBJ1-4, with a weak D call TRBD1 (5 bases). The V end was cut by 2 bases, the J end by 7 bases, with 11 bases between. CDR3 length equals 14 residues. For the CDR3, the DNA is TGTGCCAGCAGTTTATGGCAGGGCGGTGAAAAACTGTTTTTT. Protein product: CASSLWQGGEKLFF.

This clonotype has a count of ten or more. The V call is TRBV20-1, the J call TRBJ1-1; 9 bases are a match to TRBD1. The V gene end was trimmed by 0 bases and the J gene end by 6 bases; junction bases not matched to a gene: 5. This CDR3 comprises 14 residues. From germline, CDR1 is DFQATT and CDR2 SNEGSKA (reference sequence). CDR3 protein: CSARDVTGGSEAFF. CDR3 DNA sequence: TGCAGTGCTAGAGACGTGACAGGGGGATCTGAAGCTTTCTTT.

This clonotype turned up a few times. The chain is built from TRBV7-8 and TRBJ2-1, with D perhaps TRBD1 (5 bases). Germline V CDR1 and CDR2: SGHVS, FQNEAQ. The CDR3 runs to 15 residues. Deletions cut 0 bases from V and 12 bases from J, with 18 bases between. The CDR3 sequence: CASSLAGQSLFGQFF. CDR3 sequence (DNA): TGTGCCAGCAGCTTAGCGGGGCAGTCCCTCTTCGGGCAGTTCTTC.

This clonotype was detected a few times. The J gene is TRBJ2-3, the V gene TRBV20-1; 7 positions match TRBD2. Germline V lookup: CDR1 DFQATT, CDR2 SNEGSKA (reference sequence). V shed 3 bases, J shed 3 bases, and the junction held 12 bases outside the gene matches. The CDR3 extends over 16 amino acids. This CDR3 reads CSASGVLAGVTDTQYF. CDR3 DNA sequence: TGCAGTGCTAGTGGGGTTTTGGCGGGAGTTACAGATACGCAGTATTTT.

In its sample, this clonotype was seen many times. This chain connects TRBV29-1 to TRBJ1-5, with a possible D match to TRBD1 (6 bases). Between the trimmed V and J ends, which lost 3 bases and 3 bases, there was a span of 9 bases. This CDR3 comprises 13 residues. Germline V gene data show CDR1 as SQVTM and CDR2 as ANQGSEA. CDR3 in amino acids: CSVDDRLNQPQHF. The CDR3 DNA follows: TGCAGCGTTGATGACAGGCTCAATCAGCCCCAGCATTTT.

V usage is TRBV7-9 and J usage is TRBJ2-7; perhaps TRBD2 as D (5 bases). Germline V gene lookup returns CDR1 SEHNR and CDR2 FQNEAQ (reference sequence). The V and J ends lost 2 bases and 2 bases respectively, with 13 bases between them. This CDR3 has 15 amino acids. CDR3 amino acids: CASSLTQLGTYEQYF. CDR3 DNA sequence: TGTGCCAGCAGCTTAACTCAACTAGGGACCTACGAGCAGTACTTC.

The rearrangement links TRBV3-1 to TRBJ2-2; TRBD1 is a possible D gene (5 bases). The CDR3 length is 18 residues. V shed 1 base and J shed 0 bases, with 15 bases lying between them. Germline CDR1 LGHDT, CDR2 YNNKEL (reference sequence). The CDR3 loop is CASSQGLVRQTNTGELFF. The CDR3 coding sequence is TGTGCCAGCAGCCAAGGTTTAGTAAGACAGACGAACACCGGGGAGCTGTTTTTT. Full variable domain (remainder filled in from reference TRBV3-1 and TRBJ2-2): DTAVSQTPKYLVTQMGNDKSIKCEQNLGHDTMYWYKQDSKKFLKIMFSYNNKELIINETVPNRFSPKSPDKAHLNLHINSLELGDSAVYFCASSQGLVRQTNTGELFFGEGSRLTVL.

This clonotype was recorded a few times. V usage is TRBV6-2 or TRBV6-3 and J usage is TRBJ2-1, with D possibly being TRBD2 (5 bases). This CDR3 has 15 amino acids. V was trimmed by 11 bases and J by 6 bases, leaving 23 bases between them. CDR1 MNHEY and CDR2 SVGEGT come from the germline V gene. The CDR3 region is CAAGRKRTPINEQFF. The CDR3 DNA sequence: TGTGCCGCCGGACGGAAGCGGACCCCGATCAATGAGCAGTTCTTC.

This clonotype was picked up a small number of times. CDR3 sequence: CASSPRQGSADTQYF. As DNA, the CDR3 is TGTGCCAGCAGCCCCAGACAGGGGTCAGCAGATACGCAGTATTTT. This sequence joins TRBV9 and TRBJ2-3; 8 bases align to TRBD1. Trimming at V came to 4 bases and at J to 4 bases, leaving 8 bases not matched to a gene. There are 15 residues in the CDR3. CDR1 is SGDLS and CDR2 is YYNGEE in the germline V gene.

The rearrangement uses TRBV6-2 or TRBV6-3 and TRBJ2-1; TRBD2 might be the D (7 bases). Trimming removed 6 bases at V and 7 bases at J, with 28 bases between. The CDR3 runs to 18 residues. CDR1 is MNHEY and CDR2 is SVGEGT in the germline V gene. The CDR3 reads CASSYSRSRGTRGNEQFF. In nucleotides, the CDR3 is TGTGCCAGCAGCTATTCCCGATCGCGGGGGACAAGGGGGAATGAGCAGTTCTTC.

The chain uses TRBV5-5 and TRBJ2-7; D ambiguous. CDR1 SGHKS and CDR2 YYEKEE come from the germline V gene (reference sequence). CDR3 size: 13 residues. The germline V and J ends were trimmed by 1 base and 2 bases, with 7 bases remaining between them. CDR3 loop: CASSLPRTYEQYF. Written as DNA, the CDR3 is TGTGCCAGCAGCTTGCCCCGAACCTACGAGCAGTACTTC. The entire variable domain, with the rest obtained from reference TRBV5-5 and TRBJ2-7, is as follows: DAGVTQSPTHLIKTRGQQVTLRCSPISGHKSVSWYQQVLGQGPQFIFQYYEKEERGRGNFPDRFSARQFPNYSSELNVNALLLGDSALYLCASSLPRTYEQYFGPGTRLTVT.

There are many counts of this clonotype. V usage is TRBV12-3 or TRBV12-4 and J usage is TRBJ2-5, with D perhaps matching TRBD1 (6 bases). V lost 3 bases and J lost 5, with 19 bases in between. This CDR3 contains 16 residues. CDR3 region: CASSFSYRTGLETQYF. CDR3 bases: TGTGCCAGCAGTTTTTCTTACCGTACAGGGTTGGAGACCCAGTACTTC.

To note about this clonotype: This may arise from a read error, as a much more abundant clone is one base away. The chain uses TRBV12-3 or TRBV12-4 and TRBJ2-7; D gene ambiguous. CDR3 length: 14 residues. V lost 2 bases to trimming and J lost 3 bases, with 11 bases between them. CDR3 loop: CASSLRAKSYEQYF. The CDR3 coding sequence is TGTGCCAGCAGTTTACGGGCGAAAAGCTACGAGCAGTACTTC.

This clonotype was observed a few times. The chain carries TRBV14 and TRBJ1-1, with D perhaps TRBD1 (5 bases). V was shortened by 4 bases and J by 4 bases, with 10 bases between the two germline ends. Per germline, CDR1 SGHDN and CDR2 FVKESK. The CDR3 is made up of 13 amino acids. The DNA of the CDR3 is TGTGCCAGCAGCCCCAGGGTAGGCACTGAAGCTTTCTTT. This codes for CASSPRVGTEAFF.

The J gene is TRBJ1-1, the V gene TRBV9; D is possibly TRBD1 (5 bases). The V and J ends lost 1 base and 7 bases respectively, with 11 bases between them. CDR3 size: 13 residues. Looked up from germline, CDR1 is SGDLS and CDR2 is YYNGEE. The CDR3 loop is CASSVTGTDEAFF. The CDR3 region has the DNA TGTGCCAGCAGCGTAACCGGGACGGATGAAGCTTTCTTT.

This clonotype appeared many times. V usage is TRBV12-3 or TRBV12-4 and J usage is TRBJ1-5, with D possibly TRBD1 on 6 matching bases. This CDR3 is built from 16 residues. V lost 6 bases and J lost 3, with 18 bases in between. Here the CDR3 reads CASRLWGRGLNQPQHF. The CDR3 DNA follows: TGTGCCAGCAGATTGTGGGGGCGCGGCCTCAATCAGCCCCAGCATTTT.

This chain joins TRBV6-5 and TRBJ1-1, with D possibly TRBD1 on 6 matching bases. Looked up from germline, CDR1 is MNHEY and CDR2 is SVGAGI. V dropped 2 bases and J dropped 6 bases, with 10 bases sitting between them. CDR3 length: 13 residues. The CDR3 region has the DNA TGTGCCAGCAGTTACGCCGGGGGCCCTGAAGCTTTCTTT. Translated, it gives CASSYAGGPEAFF.

This clonotype was seen more than once but under ten times. The DNA for the CDR3 is TGCAGTGCAAACGGACTAGCGGGAGGGCCCACAGATACGCAGTATTTT. Its translation is CSANGLAGGPTDTQYF. The J gene is TRBJ2-3, the V gene TRBV20-1; 15 bases are a match to TRBD2. The V gene's germline CDR1 is DFQATT and CDR2 SNEGSKA (reference sequence). J gave up 2 bases and V 6 bases, and 6 bases lay outside the gene matches. The CDR3 sequence is 16 residues long.

This clonotype was seen only a few times. The V and J genes are TRBV7-2 and TRBJ2-5, with D possibly called TRBD1 or TRBD2 (6 bases each). The CDR3 has 14 residues. The V and J ends lost 5 bases and 8 bases respectively, with 18 bases between them. Germline CDR1 and CDR2: SGHTA and FQGNSA. DNA for the CDR3: TGTGCCAGCAGCCCGGGTGGGGGGCAGGTTACCCAGTACTTC. Translation gives CASSPGGGQVTQYF.

This clonotype was observed a handful of times. V usage is TRBV5-1 and J usage is TRBJ2-3, with a possible D match to TRBD2 (5 bases). Germline loops: CDR1 SGHRS, CDR2 YFSETQ. CDR3 length: 15 amino acids. Trimming removed 0 bases at V and 5 bases at J, with 13 bases between. Written as DNA, the CDR3 is TGCGCCAGCAGCTTGGCCGGGATATCGGGAGATACGCAGTATTTT. Translated, it gives CASSLAGISGDTQYF.

This clonotype was recorded a few times. The rearrangement links TRBV15 to TRBJ2-5; D is unclear. Trimming left V 0 bases short and J 2 bases short, with 7 bases between. Germline CDR1 is LNHNV and CDR2 is YYDKDF (reference sequence). The CDR3 has 14 residues. CDR3 nucleotides: TGTGCCACCAGCAGAGATACGGTTCAAGAGACCCAGTACTTC. Amino acid sequence: CATSRDTVQETQYF. Based on the CDR3 plus reference TRBV15 and TRBJ2-5, the full variable domain is DAMVIQNPRYQVTQFGKPVTLSCSQTLNHNVMYWYQQKSSQAPKLLFHYYDKDFNNEADTPDNFQSRRPNTSFCFLDIRSPGLGDTAMYLCATSRDTVQETQYFGPGTRLLVL.

This clonotype has a count of ten or more. J is TRBJ1-1 and V is TRBV4-1; D remains ambiguous. The CDR3 has 13 amino acids. V shed 2 bases and J shed 1 base, with 5 bases lying between them. The V gene's germline CDR1 is MGHRA and CDR2 YSYEKL. CDR3 sequence (DNA): TGCGCCAGCAGCCAAAGAGGGAACACTGAAGCTTTCTTT. Its protein is CASSQRGNTEAFF.

This clonotype was counted between two and nine times. The chain uses TRBV6-1 and TRBJ2-1; 8 positions match TRBD2. CDR1 MNHNS and CDR2 SASEGT come from the germline V gene. The trim removed 4 bases at V and 4 bases at J, leaving 6 bases unmatched. The CDR3 totals 15 residues. The CDR3 sequence: CASSVGSGRYNEQFF. CDR3 bases: TGTGCCAGCAGTGTTGGGAGCGGGAGATACAATGAGCAGTTCTTC.

The rearrangement uses TRBV4-3 and TRBJ1-4; D is uncertain. CDR1 LGHNA and CDR2 YSLEER come from the germline V gene. V lost 5 bases and J lost 4, with 23 bases in between. This CDR3 comprises 18 residues. CDR3 amino acids: CASSGPRVEGGGNEKLFF. CDR3 in DNA: TGCGCCAGCAGCGGCCCCCGGGTTGAGGGCGGAGGTAATGAAAAACTGTTTTTT.

This clonotype appeared a few times. The chain has TRBV6-1 and TRBJ2-2; TRBD2 matches 11 bases. Germline CDR1 MNHNS, CDR2 SASEGT. V lost 5 bases to trimming and J lost 4 bases; unmatched junction nucleotides: 9. The CDR3 is 17 amino acids. CDR3 DNA: TGTGCCAGCAGTCGACTCCTAGCGGGAGGAGTCACCGGGGAGCTGTTTTTT. Amino acids: CASSRLLAGGVTGELFF.

This clonotype was counted only a few times. V gene TRBV12-3 or TRBV12-4 combines with J gene TRBJ2-3; no reliable D call. The V and J ends lost 2 bases and 5 bases respectively, with 5 bases between them. The CDR3 is 12 amino acids. The CDR3 nucleotides read TGTGCCAGCAGTTTATATGAAGATACGCAGTATTTT. Amino acids: CASSLYEDTQYF.